A single sample gave rise to the 28 T cell receptor beta chains below, sequenced in a study of cytomegalovirus exposure and HLA in healthy donors. PCR involved 60 Vbeta and 13 Jbeta primers. This table comes from immunoSEQ multiplex PCR, and its TCRdb copy is limited to in-frame clones, with some not included. Counted here are 150,000 to 180,000 clones, about 74% occurring once; the ten biggest clones make up 3% to 4%. The sample taken for sequencing was PBMCs. All receptors derive from a woman in her forties in good health and CMV-seronegative.

The chain recombines TRBV7-9 with TRBJ2-4; no firm D call. Germline V gene sequence: CDR1 SEHNR, CDR2 FQNEAQ (reference sequence). CDR3 length equals 14 residues. V lost 3 bases and J 5 bases, leaving 11 bases between the germline ends. The CDR3 coding sequence is TGTGCCAGCAGCTTTGGGCAGTCAGAAAACATTCAGTACTTC. Its translation: CASSFGQSENIQYF.

This chain joins TRBV2 and TRBJ1-2, with D perhaps matching TRBD1 (5 bases). Trimming removed 6 bases at V and 4 bases at J, with 12 bases between. Germline assignment: CDR1 SNHLY and CDR2 FYNNEI. CDR3 length: 13 residues. The DNA for the CDR3 is TGTGCCAGCAGCAAGGACATACTCTATGGCTACACCTTC. This translates into CASSKDILYGYTF.

The chain carries TRBV28 and TRBJ2-7; 7 bases fit TRBD1. The germline gives CDR1 MDHEN, CDR2 SYDVKM. The CDR3 length is 14 residues. J lost 5 bases, V lost 6 bases, and 10 bases had no gene match. The CDR3 reads CASRTTGRSDEQYF. CDR3 in DNA: TGTGCCAGCAGAACGACAGGGAGATCGGACGAGCAGTACTTC. The entire variable domain, with the rest obtained from reference TRBV28 and TRBJ2-7, is as follows: DVKVTQSSRYLVKRTGEKVFLECVQDMDHENMFWYRQDPGLGLRLIYFSYDVKMKEKGDIPEGYSVSREKKERFSLILESASTNQTSMYLCASRTTGRSDEQYFGPGTRLTVT.

A single count supports this clone. The chain links TRBV27 to TRBJ1-1; D not resolved. V was shortened by 5 bases and J by 3 bases, with 19 bases between the two germline ends. CDR3 length: 16 residues. Per the germline V gene, CDR1 is MNHEY and CDR2 is SMNVEV (reference sequence). The CDR3 spells CASSPGAGRGYTEAFF. In DNA, the CDR3 is TGTGCCAGCAGTCCCGGAGCAGGACGAGGGTACACTGAAGCTTTCTTT.

V gene TRBV15 combines with J gene TRBJ2-1, with a possible D match to TRBD2 (7 bases). The CDR3 is made up of 16 amino acids. V was clipped by 0 bases and J by 7 bases, with 16 bases between them. Germline V gene lookup returns CDR1 LNHNV and CDR2 YYDKDF (reference sequence). The CDR3 sequence: CATSRDRGGGWNEQFF. CDR3 nucleotide sequence: TGTGCCACCAGCAGAGATAGGGGGGGCGGTTGGAATGAGCAGTTCTTC.

The chain combines TRBV28 with TRBJ2-1; 10 bases match TRBD2. CDR3 length: 15 residues. Germline V gene data show CDR1 as MDHEN and CDR2 as SYDVKM. V trimming: 5 bases; J trimming: 7 bases; junction bases outside the gene matches: 8. The CDR3 bases are TGTGCCAGCAGTCAAACTAGCGGGGTTAGAAATGAGCAGTTCTTC. It translates to CASSQTSGVRNEQFF.

This clone was observed a handful of times. The chain couples TRBV12-5 to TRBJ2-3; D might be TRBD2 (6 bases). The CDR3 covers 17 residues. Per germline, CDR1 LGHNT and CDR2 FRNRAP. V lost 2 bases, J lost 1 base, and 16 bases lay in between. The CDR3: CASGLPPGGRGTDTQYF. CDR3 DNA sequence: TGTGCTAGTGGTTTGCCCCCCGGGGGTAGGGGCACAGATACGCAGTATTTT.

The V and J genes are TRBV6-1 and TRBJ2-7; 12 positions agree with TRBD1. The CDR3 spans 15 residues. The ends lost 8 bases at V and 3 bases at J; junction bases unmatched: 8. Germline CDR1 is MNHNS and CDR2 is SASEGT. The DNA for the CDR3 is TGTGCCAGCCTTGAGGGGACAGGGGGCAACTACGAGCAGTACTTC. Amino acids: CASLEGTGGNYEQYF.

J is TRBJ2-2 and V is TRBV5-1, with D possibly being TRBD1 (6 bases). V lost 3 bases, J lost 0 bases, and 12 bases lay in between. The CDR3 sequence is 16 residues long. The germline V gene encodes CDR1 SGHRS and CDR2 YFSETQ. For the CDR3, the DNA is TGCGCCAGCAGCTCCGGTGGGACAACGAACACCGGGGAGCTGTTTTTT. It yields the protein CASSSGGTTNTGELFF.

This sequence joins TRBV28 and TRBJ1-5; D not certain. This CDR3 is built from 15 residues. CDR1 and CDR2 from the germline V gene are MDHEN and SYDVKM. V shed 3 bases and J shed 2 bases, with 11 bases lying between them. In nucleotides, the CDR3 is TGTGCCAGCAGTTTCGCCGGAGGCGGCAATCAGCCCCAGCATTTT. This sequence encodes CASSFAGGGNQPQHF.

The chain carries TRBV6-1 and TRBJ1-4, with 7 positions matching TRBD1. The germline CDR1 and CDR2 sequences are MNHNS and SASEGT. The CDR3 loop spans 14 amino acids. Unmatched junction bases numbered 10, after V lost 11 bases and J lost 4 bases. CDR3 region: CAGAGQPDNEKLFF. Here the CDR3 DNA reads TGTGCCGGGGCGGGACAGCCAGATAATGAAAAACTGTTTTTT.

The J gene is TRBJ1-4, the V gene TRBV15; a weak D match, TRBD1 (6 bases). CDR1 is LNHNV, CDR2 YYDKDF, per germline (reference sequence). The V and J ends lost 0 bases and 7 bases respectively, with 15 bases between them. The CDR3 consists of 16 residues. CDR3 in amino acids: CATSRDVGTPGEKLFF. The CDR3 DNA is TGTGCCACCAGCAGAGATGTCGGGACACCAGGTGAAAAACTGTTTTTT.

This chain connects TRBV4-1 to TRBJ1-1; no definite D call. The germline V and J ends were trimmed by 4 bases and 10 bases, with 13 bases remaining between them. Per the germline V gene, CDR1 is MGHRA and CDR2 is YSYEKL. The CDR3 length is 12 residues. The CDR3 DNA sequence: TGCGCCAGCAGCCCCTCTGGCCTTGGAGCTTTCTTT. Its translation is CASSPSGLGAFF.

This rearrangement joins TRBV12-5 to TRBJ2-3; 7 nucleotides align to TRBD1. After removal of 6 bases from V and 2 bases from J, the junction contained 8 bases not matched to a gene. Per germline, CDR1 LGHNT and CDR2 FRNRAP. The CDR3 is 15 residues long. The CDR3 region is CASGPDRTYTDTQYF. The CDR3 DNA is TGTGCTAGTGGCCCGGACAGGACTTACACAGATACGCAGTATTTT.

The chain recombines TRBV7-8 with TRBJ1-2; D might be TRBD1 (5 bases). The germline V gene encodes CDR1 SGHVS and CDR2 FQNEAQ. The CDR3 sequence is 13 residues long. V was cut by 1 base and J by 7 bases, with 10 bases left in between. CDR3 in DNA: TGTGCCAGCAGCTTAGACAGGATGAGTGGCTACACCTTC. Its protein is CASSLDRMSGYTF.

This clone has just one count. The chain couples TRBV28 to TRBJ1-6, with a tentative D call TRBD1 (6 bases). The CDR3 length is 15 residues. V dropped 7 bases and J dropped 5 bases, with 15 bases sitting between them. The germline V gene encodes CDR1 MDHEN and CDR2 SYDVKM. The CDR3 nucleotides read TGTGCCAGCACATCGGTTGGACAGCATAATTCACCCCTCCACTTT. This encodes CASTSVGQHNSPLHF.

The V gene is TRBV7-9, the J gene TRBJ1-4; unclear D gene. The length of the CDR3 is 15 residues. The V gene's germline CDR1 is SEHNR and CDR2 FQNEAQ (reference sequence). V was clipped by 5 bases and J by 1 base, with 11 bases between them. The CDR3 is CASSPWAGTNEKLFF. The CDR3 bases are TGTGCCAGCAGCCCCTGGGCGGGAACTAATGAAAAACTGTTTTTT. The complete variable domain, with remaining parts taken from reference TRBV7-9 and TRBJ1-4, reads DTGVSQNPRHKITKRGQNVTFRCDPISEHNRLYWYRQTLGQGPEFLTYFQNEAQLEKSRLLSDRFSAERPKGSFSTLEIQRTEQGDSAMYLCASSPWAGTNEKLFFGSGTQLSVL.

The J gene is TRBJ2-3, the V gene TRBV11-2, with D perhaps TRBD1 (6 bases). V was clipped by 4 bases and J by 2 bases, with 10 bases between them. Germline V gene sequence: CDR1 SGHAT, CDR2 FQNNGV. This CDR3 spans 14 amino acids. CDR3 DNA sequence: TGTGCCAGCAGCTCGCCAGGGGTCACAGATACGCAGTATTTT. Its protein product is CASSSPGVTDTQYF.

This clone has just a few counts. This sample includes further DNA sequences coding for the same CDR3. The rearrangement joins TRBV6-6 to TRBJ2-6; the D gene is possibly TRBD1 (6 bases). The CDR3 totals 13 residues. Germline lookup yields CDR1 MNHNY and CDR2 SVGAGI (reference sequence). V was cut by 11 bases and J by 2 bases, with 10 bases left in between. The CDR3 is CAGYRAGANVLTF. In DNA, the CDR3 is TGTGCCGGCTACAGGGCTGGGGCCAACGTCCTGACTTTC.

The V call is TRBV19, the J call TRBJ1-5, with 7 bases matching TRBD1. The V gene end was trimmed by 7 bases and the J gene end by 6 bases; junction bases not matched to a gene: 12. Germline V gives CDR1 LNHDA, CDR2 SQIVND (reference sequence). This CDR3 is 15 amino acids long. CDR3 coding DNA: TGTGCCAGTATGGTTACAGGGGCGCGTGGTCAGCCCCAGCATTTT. It yields the protein CASMVTGARGQPQHF.

The gene calls are TRBV6-1 and TRBJ2-7; 12 bases match TRBD1. The length of the CDR3 is 14 residues. Trimming removed 8 bases from V and 5 bases from J; junction bases left unmatched: 7. Germline V lookup: CDR1 MNHNS, CDR2 SASEGT. The CDR3 region has the DNA TGTGCCAGCGTTAGGGACAGGGGGCTAAACGAGCAGTACTTC. Residues: CASVRDRGLNEQYF.

The J gene is TRBJ1-3, the V gene TRBV7-2; D is possibly TRBD1 (6 bases). The V end was cut by 4 bases, the J end by 0 bases, with 16 bases between. CDR3 size: 17 residues. Germline values: CDR1 SGHTA, CDR2 FQGNSA. The CDR3 reads CASSSTGTASSGNTIYF. In DNA form, the CDR3 reads TGTGCCAGCAGCTCCACAGGGACGGCGAGCTCTGGAAACACCATATATTTT.

This chain uses TRBV7-8 with TRBJ2-1; D gene ambiguous. Trimming took 6 bases from V and 3 from J, leaving 9 bases between them. From germline, CDR1 is SGHVS and CDR2 FQNEAQ. CDR3 length: 13 amino acids. The DNA of the CDR3 is TGTGCCAGCAGGATCGACATCTACAATGAGCAGTTCTTC. Amino acid sequence: CASRIDIYNEQFF.

V gene TRBV7-9 combines with J gene TRBJ1-2; D is ambiguous. This CDR3 is built from 14 residues. V was trimmed by 5 bases and J by 0 bases, leaving 10 bases between them. In germline, CDR1 is SEHNR, CDR2 FQNEAQ (reference sequence). CDR3 protein: CASSPSSANYGYTF. DNA for the CDR3: TGTGCCAGCAGCCCGTCCAGCGCTAACTATGGCTACACCTTC.

The J gene is TRBJ1-6, the V gene TRBV6-1; no definite D call. Germline V gene data show CDR1 as MNHNS and CDR2 as SASEGT. Trimming removed 4 bases from V and 1 base from J, with 11 bases in between. This CDR3 contains 16 residues. The CDR3 spells CASSATRRSYNSPLHF. The CDR3 DNA is TGTGCCAGCAGTGCAACCAGGAGGTCCTATAATTCACCCCTCCACTTT.

The chain couples TRBV10-3 to TRBJ2-7; D is uncertain. CDR1 is ENHRY, CDR2 SYGVKD, per germline. This CDR3 has 12 residues. Between the trimmed V and J ends, which lost 6 bases and 4 bases, there was a span of 10 bases. The CDR3 DNA sequence: TGTGCCATCAGAACTTTGGAGTACGAGCAGTACTTC. Translating it yields CAIRTLEYEQYF.

The rearrangement uses TRBV5-5 and TRBJ2-7; 10 bases map to TRBD1. The CDR3 loop spans 14 amino acids. Trimming removed 5 bases from V and 6 bases from J; junction bases left unmatched: 8. The germline V gene encodes CDR1 SGHKS and CDR2 YYEKEE (reference sequence). For the CDR3, the DNA is TGTGCCAGCAGGTCCCCGGGACAGGGGATCGAGCAGTACTTC. This translates into CASRSPGQGIEQYF.

V usage is TRBV6-5 and J usage is TRBJ1-4; the match to TRBD1 covers 7 bases. Germline V gene lookup returns CDR1 MNHEY and CDR2 SVGAGI. The V segment lost 6 bases and the J segment 7 bases; nucleotides outside the gene matches: 11. The CDR3 totals 15 residues. The CDR3 nucleotides read TGTGCCAGCAGCATACAGGGGAAGGGTGGTGAAAAACTGTTTTTT. Translation: CASSIQGKGGEKLFF.